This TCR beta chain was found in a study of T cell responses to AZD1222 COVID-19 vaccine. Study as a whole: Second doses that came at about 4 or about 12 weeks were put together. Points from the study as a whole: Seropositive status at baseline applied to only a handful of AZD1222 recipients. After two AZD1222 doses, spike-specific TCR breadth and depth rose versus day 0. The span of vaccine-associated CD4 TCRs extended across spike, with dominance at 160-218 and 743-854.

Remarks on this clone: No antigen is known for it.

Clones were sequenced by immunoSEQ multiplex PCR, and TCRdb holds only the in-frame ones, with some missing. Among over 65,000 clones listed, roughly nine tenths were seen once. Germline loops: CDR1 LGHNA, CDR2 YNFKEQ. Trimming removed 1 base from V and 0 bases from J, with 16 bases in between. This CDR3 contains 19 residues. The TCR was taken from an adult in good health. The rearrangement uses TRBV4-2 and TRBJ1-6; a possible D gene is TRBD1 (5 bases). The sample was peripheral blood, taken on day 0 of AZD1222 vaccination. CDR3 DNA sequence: TGTGCCAGCAGCCAAGCAGGTGGAGGGGTGACCTCCTATAATTCACCCCTCCACTTT. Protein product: CASSQAGGGVTSYNSPLHF.